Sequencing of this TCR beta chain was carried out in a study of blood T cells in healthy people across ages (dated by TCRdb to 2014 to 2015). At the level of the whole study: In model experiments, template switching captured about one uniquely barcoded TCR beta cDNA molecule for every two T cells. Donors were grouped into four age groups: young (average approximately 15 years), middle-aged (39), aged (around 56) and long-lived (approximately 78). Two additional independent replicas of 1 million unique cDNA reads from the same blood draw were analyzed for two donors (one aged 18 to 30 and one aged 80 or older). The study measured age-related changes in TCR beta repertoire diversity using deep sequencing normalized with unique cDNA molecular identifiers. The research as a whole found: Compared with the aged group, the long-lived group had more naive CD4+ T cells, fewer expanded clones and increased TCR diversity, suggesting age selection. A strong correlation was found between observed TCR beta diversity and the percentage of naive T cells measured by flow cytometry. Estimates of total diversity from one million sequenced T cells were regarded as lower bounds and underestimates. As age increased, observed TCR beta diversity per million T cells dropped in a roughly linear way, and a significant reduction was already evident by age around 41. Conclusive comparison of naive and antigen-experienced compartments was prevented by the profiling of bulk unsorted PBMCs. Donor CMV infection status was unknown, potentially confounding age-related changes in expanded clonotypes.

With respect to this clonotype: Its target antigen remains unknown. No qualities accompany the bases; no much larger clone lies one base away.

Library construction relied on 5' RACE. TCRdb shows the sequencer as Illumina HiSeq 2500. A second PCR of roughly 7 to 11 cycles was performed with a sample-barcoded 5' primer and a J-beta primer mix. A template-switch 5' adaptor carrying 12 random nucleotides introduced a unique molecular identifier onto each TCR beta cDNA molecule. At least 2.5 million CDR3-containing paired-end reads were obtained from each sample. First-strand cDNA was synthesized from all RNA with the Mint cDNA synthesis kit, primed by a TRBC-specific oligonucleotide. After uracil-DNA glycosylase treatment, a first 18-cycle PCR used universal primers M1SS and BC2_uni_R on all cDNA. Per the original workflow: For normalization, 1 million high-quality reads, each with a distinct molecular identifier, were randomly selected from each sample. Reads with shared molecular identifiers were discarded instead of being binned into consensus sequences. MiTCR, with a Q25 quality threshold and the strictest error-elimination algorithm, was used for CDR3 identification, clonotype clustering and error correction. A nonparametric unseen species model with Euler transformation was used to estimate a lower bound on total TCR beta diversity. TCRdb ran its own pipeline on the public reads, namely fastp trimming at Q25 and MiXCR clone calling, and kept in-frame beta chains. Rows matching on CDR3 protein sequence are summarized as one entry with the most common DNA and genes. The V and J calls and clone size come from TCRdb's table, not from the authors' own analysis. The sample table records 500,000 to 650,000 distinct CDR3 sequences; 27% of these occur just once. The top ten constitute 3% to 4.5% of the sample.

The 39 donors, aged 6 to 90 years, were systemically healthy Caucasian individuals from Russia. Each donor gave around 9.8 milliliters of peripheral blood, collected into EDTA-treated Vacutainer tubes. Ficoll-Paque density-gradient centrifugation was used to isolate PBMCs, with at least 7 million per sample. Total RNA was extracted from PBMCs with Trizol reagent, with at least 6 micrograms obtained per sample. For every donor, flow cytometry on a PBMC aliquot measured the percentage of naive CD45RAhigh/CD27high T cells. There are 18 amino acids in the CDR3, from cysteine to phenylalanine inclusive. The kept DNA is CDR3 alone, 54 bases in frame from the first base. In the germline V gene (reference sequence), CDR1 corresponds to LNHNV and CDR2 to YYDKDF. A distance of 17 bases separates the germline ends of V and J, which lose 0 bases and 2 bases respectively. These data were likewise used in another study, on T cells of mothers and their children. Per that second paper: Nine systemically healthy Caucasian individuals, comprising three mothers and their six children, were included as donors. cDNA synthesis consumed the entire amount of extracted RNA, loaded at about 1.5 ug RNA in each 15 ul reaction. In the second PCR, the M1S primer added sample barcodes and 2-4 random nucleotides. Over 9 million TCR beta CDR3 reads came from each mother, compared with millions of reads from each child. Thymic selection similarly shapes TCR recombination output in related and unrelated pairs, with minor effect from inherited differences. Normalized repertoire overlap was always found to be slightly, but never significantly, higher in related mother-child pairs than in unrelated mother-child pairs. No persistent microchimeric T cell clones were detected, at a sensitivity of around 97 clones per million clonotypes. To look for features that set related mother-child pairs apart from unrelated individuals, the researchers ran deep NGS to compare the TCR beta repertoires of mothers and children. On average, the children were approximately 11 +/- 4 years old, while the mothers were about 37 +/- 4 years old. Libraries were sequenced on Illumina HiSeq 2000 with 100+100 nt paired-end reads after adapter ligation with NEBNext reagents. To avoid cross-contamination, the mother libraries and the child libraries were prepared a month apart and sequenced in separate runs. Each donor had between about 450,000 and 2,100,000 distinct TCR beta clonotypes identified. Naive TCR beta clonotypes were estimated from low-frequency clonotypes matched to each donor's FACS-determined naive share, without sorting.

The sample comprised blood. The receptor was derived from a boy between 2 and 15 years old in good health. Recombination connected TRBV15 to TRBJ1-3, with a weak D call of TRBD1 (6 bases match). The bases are TGTGCCACCAGCAGAGATCAACGGACAGAATCCCCTGGAAACACCATATATTTT. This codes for CATSRDQRTESPGNTIYF.